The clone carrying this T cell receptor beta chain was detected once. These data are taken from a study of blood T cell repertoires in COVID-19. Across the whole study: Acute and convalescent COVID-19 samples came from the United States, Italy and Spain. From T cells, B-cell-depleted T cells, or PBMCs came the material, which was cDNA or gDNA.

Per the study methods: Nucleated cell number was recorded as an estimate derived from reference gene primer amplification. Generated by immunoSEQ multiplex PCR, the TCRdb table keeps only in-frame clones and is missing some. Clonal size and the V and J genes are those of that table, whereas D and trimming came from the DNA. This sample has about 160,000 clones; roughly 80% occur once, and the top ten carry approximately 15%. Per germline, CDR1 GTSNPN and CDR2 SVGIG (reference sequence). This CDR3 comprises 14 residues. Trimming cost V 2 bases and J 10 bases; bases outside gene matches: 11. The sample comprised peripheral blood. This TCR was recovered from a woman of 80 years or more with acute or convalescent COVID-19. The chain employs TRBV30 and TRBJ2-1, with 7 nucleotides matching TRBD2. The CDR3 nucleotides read TGTGCCTGGAGTAGCGGGGACGCGTATCTAGAGCAGTTCTTC. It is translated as CAWSSGDAYLEQFF.